Below are 8 T cell receptor beta chains sequenced from a single sample in a study of lymphopenia after photon versus proton radiotherapy (dated by TCRdb to about 2019). Libraries came from the immunoSEQ multiplex PCR assay. TCRdb carries this immuneACCESS record with in-frame sequences only. Its versions omit some clonotypes, under half of them owing to an unresolved V gene in the studies checked, with the rest unexplained. This sample is represented by roughly 76,000 clones; less than 95% of them were singletons. 2% to 2.5% of the sample lies in the top ten. Sequencing used peripheral blood, obtained from a patient treated with photon-based radiotherapy. The receptors originated from a woman aged 40 to 50 with cholangiocarcinoma.

The gene calls are TRBV5-6 and TRBJ1-1; the D gene is possibly TRBD1 (5 bases). This CDR3 spans 13 amino acids. Germline values: CDR1 SGHDT, CDR2 YYEEEE. V was clipped by 4 bases and J by 11 bases, with 18 bases between them. The CDR3, as DNA: TGTGCCAGCAGCCGACCGGGGCTCGGAGGGGCTTTCTTT. Its protein is CASSRPGLGGAFF.

This clone appeared a single time. J is TRBJ2-7 and V is TRBV7-2; 9 bases are shared with TRBD2. The CDR3 covers 19 residues. Trimming removed 3 bases from V and 3 bases from J; junction bases left unmatched: 18. Germline loops: CDR1 SGHTA, CDR2 FQGNSA. CDR3 amino acids: CASSFKPPATSGDYYEQYF. The CDR3 DNA reads as TGTGCCAGCAGCTTTAAACCCCCCGCGACTAGCGGAGATTACTACGAGCAGTACTTC.

The chain employs TRBV28 and TRBJ1-2, with D maybe TRBD1 (6 bases). Per germline, CDR1 MDHEN and CDR2 SYDVKM. Between the trimmed V and J ends, which lost 6 bases and 5 bases, there was a span of 22 bases. The CDR3 is made up of 16 amino acids. Written as DNA, the CDR3 is TGTGCCAGCAGCTGGGGCAGGGGCGGTATTATTTATGGCTACACCTTC. Protein: CASSWGRGGIIYGYTF.

V usage is TRBV28 and J usage is TRBJ1-3; D gene ambiguous. Trimming removed 11 bases from V and 4 bases from J, with 18 bases in between. The CDR3 spans 14 residues. Per germline, CDR1 MDHEN and CDR2 SYDVKM. CDR3 nucleotide sequence: TGTGCCGTCCCGGGCCCTGCTGAAGGAAACACCATATATTTT. This codes for CAVPGPAEGNTIYF.

CDR3 residues: CASSEVLGESDTQYF. For the CDR3, the DNA is TGCGCCAGCAGTGAAGTTCTAGGGGAGTCCGATACGCAGTATTTT. The chain carries TRBV10-1 and TRBJ2-3; D tentatively reads TRBD1 or TRBD2 (5 bases each). V was pared by 3 bases and J by 6 bases, with 16 bases between. Germline V gene data show CDR1 as WNHNN and CDR2 as SYGVQD (reference sequence). CDR3 length equals 15 residues.

The chain has TRBV12-2 and TRBJ1-6; TRBD1, the D gene given by the table, was not confirmed from the DNA. TRBV12-2 is marked as a pseudogene. This CDR3 comprises 17 residues. The CDR3 here is CASRLADRRQTNSPLHF. The CDR3 coding sequence is TGTGCAAGTCGCTTAGCCGACAGGAGGCAGACTAATTCACCCCTCCACTTT.

V usage is TRBV6-5 and J usage is TRBJ1-5; 8 bases agree with TRBD1. This CDR3 is built from 14 residues. CDR1 and CDR2 from the germline V gene are MNHEY and SVGAGI. J was trimmed by 6 bases and V by 2 bases; bases with no gene match: 3. CDR3: CASSYGQGAQPQHF. CDR3 in DNA: TGTGCCAGCAGTTACGGGCAGGGGGCTCAGCCCCAGCATTTT.

The chain carries TRBV27 and TRBJ1-2; D uncertain. The CDR3 consists of 14 residues. Germline V lookup: CDR1 MNHEY, CDR2 SMNVEV (reference sequence). V was shortened by 5 bases and J by 3 bases, with 13 bases between the two germline ends. CDR3 nucleotide sequence: TGTGCCAGCAGTCCCACGGCCGAGCACTATGGCTACACCTTC. Amino acid sequence: CASSPTAEHYGYTF.